This TCR beta chain was obtained from a study of CD8 T cells in Susac syndrome. The RNA, about 0.45 to 1 ug, was put through reverse transcription using random hexamers. With immunoSEQ multiplex PCR, TCR beta CDR3 was amplified across 54 Vbeta and 13 Jbeta. TCRdb independently ran MiXCR on the immunoSEQ multiplex PCR reads; one entry per CDR3 protein. The data hold about 300,000 distinct CDR3 sequences, with about 90% observed a single time. V was clipped by 5 bases and J by 3 bases, with 12 bases between them. CDR1 is SGHTA and CDR2 is FQGNSA in the germline V gene. The CDR3 extends over 14 amino acids. Sequencing of TCR beta drew on CD8+ and CD4+ T cells from blood.

The sequencing input was CD4+ T cells from PBMCs. This sequence was found in a human donor with multiple sclerosis. The chain has TRBV7-2 and TRBJ2-3, with a possible D match to TRBD2 (5 bases). CDR3 protein: CASSRLSGTDTQYF. The CDR3 DNA reads TGTGCCAGCAGCAGACTATCGGGTACAGATACGCAGTATTTT.